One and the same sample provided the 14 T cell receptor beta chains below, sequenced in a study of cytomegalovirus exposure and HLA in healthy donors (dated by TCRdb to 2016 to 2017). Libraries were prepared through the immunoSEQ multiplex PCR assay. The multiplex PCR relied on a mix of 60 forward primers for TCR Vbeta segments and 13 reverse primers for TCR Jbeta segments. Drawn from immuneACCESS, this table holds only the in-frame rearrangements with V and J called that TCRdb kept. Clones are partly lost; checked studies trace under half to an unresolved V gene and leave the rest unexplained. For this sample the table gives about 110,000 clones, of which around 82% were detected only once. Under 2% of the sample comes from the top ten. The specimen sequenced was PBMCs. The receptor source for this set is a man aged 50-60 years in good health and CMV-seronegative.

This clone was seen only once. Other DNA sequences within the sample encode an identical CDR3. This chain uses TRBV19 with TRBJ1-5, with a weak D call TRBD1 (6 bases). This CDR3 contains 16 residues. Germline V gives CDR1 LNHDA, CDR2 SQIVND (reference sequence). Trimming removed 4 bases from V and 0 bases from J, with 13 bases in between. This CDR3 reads CASSTRTGSSNQPQHF. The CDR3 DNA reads TGTGCCAGTAGTACCAGAACAGGGAGTAGCAATCAGCCCCAGCATTTT.

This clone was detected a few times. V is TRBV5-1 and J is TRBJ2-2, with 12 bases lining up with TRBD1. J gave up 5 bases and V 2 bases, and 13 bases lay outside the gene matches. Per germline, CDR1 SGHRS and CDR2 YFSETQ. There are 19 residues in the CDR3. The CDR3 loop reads CASSFSPGGTGGSTGELFF. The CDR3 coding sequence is TGCGCCAGCAGCTTTTCCCCAGGGGGGACAGGGGGCTCGACCGGGGAGCTGTTTTTT.

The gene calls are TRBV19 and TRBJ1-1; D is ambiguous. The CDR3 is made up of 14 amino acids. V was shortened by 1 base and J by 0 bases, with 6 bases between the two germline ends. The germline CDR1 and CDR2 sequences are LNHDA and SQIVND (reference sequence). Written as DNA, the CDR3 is TGTGCCAGTAGTATAGGGTCAGTGAACACTGAAGCTTTCTTT. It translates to CASSIGSVNTEAFF.

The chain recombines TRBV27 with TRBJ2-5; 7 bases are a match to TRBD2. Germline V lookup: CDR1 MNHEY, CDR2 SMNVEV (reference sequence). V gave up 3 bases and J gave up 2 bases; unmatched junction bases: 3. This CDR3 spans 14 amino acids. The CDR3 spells CASSFQRGQETQYF. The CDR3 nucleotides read TGTGCCAGCAGTTTCCAGCGGGGACAAGAGACCCAGTACTTC.

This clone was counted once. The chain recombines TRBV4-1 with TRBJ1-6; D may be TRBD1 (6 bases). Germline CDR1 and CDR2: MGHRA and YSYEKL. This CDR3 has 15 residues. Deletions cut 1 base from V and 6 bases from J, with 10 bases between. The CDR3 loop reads CASSQGSRGNSPLHF. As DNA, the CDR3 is TGCGCCAGCAGCCAAGGATCCAGGGGTAATTCACCCCTCCACTTT.

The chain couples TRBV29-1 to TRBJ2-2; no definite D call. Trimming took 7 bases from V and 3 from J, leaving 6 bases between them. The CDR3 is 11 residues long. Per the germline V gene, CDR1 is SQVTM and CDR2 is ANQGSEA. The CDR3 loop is CSATYTGELFF. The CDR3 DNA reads TGCAGCGCAACTTACACCGGGGAGCTGTTTTTT.

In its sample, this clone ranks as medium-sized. This CDR3 is CASSYLGGRREKLFF. CDR3 in DNA: TGTGCCAGCAGTTATCTCGGGGGGAGGCGGGAAAAACTGTTTTTT. The chain carries TRBV6-5 and TRBJ1-4, with D maybe TRBD1 (5 bases). V was shortened by 3 bases and J by 8 bases, with 16 bases between the two germline ends. This CDR3 is 15 amino acids long. The germline gives CDR1 MNHEY, CDR2 SVGAGI.

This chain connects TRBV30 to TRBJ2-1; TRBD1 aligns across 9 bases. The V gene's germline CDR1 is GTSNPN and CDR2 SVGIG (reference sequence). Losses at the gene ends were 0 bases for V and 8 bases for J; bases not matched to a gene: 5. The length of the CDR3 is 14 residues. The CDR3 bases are TGTGCCTGGAGTGTGGGACAGGGAGTTTATGAGCAGTTCTTC. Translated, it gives CAWSVGQGVYEQFF.

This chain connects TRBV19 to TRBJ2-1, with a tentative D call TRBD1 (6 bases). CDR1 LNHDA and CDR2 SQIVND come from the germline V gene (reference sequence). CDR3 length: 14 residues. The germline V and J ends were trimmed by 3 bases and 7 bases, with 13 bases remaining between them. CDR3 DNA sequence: TGTGCCAGTAGTATCACAGGGAGTAGTAATGAGCAGTTCTTC. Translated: CASSITGSSNEQFF.

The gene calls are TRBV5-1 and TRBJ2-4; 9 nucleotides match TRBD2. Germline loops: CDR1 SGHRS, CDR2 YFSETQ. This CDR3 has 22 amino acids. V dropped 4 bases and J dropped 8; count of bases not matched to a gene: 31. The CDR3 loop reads CASSGGGLANFGTSVSVDIQYF. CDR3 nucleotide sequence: TGCGCCAGCAGCGGGGGAGGACTAGCGAATTTCGGGACGAGTGTGTCTGTGGACATTCAGTACTTC.

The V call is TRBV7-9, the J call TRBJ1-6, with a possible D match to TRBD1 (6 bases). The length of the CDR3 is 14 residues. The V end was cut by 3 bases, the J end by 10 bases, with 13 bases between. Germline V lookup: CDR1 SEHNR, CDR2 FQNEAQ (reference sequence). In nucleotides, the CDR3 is TGTGCCAGCAGCTTTCTACAGGGTGGGTCACCCCTCCACTTT. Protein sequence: CASSFLQGGSPLHF.

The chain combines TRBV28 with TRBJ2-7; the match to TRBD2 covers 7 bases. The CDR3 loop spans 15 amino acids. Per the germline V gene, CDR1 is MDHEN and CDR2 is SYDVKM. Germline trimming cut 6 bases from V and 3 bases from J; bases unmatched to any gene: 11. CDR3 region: CASRNGGTTGYEQYV. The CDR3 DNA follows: TGTGCCAGCAGGAACGGGGGGACTACCGGCTACGAGCAGTACGTC.

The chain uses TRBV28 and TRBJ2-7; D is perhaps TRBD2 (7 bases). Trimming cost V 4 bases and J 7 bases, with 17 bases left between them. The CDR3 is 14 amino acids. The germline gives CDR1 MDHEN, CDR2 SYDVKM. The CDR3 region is CASSSGGPTGEQYV. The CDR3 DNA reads TGTGCCAGCAGTTCCGGGGGGCCTACGGGGGAGCAGTACGTC.

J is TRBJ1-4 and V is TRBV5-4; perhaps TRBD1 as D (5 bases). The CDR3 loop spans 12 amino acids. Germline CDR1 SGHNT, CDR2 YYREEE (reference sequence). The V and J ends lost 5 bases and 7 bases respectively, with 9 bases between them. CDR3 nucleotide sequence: TGTGCCAGCAGTCCCGGGGGTGAAAAACTGTTTTTT. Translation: CASSPGGEKLFF.